The text below deals with one T cell receptor (beta chain). A much larger clone sits a single nucleotide away, making a read error possible. Scientists amplified the TCR beta CDR3 regions from RNA transcripts. In the first round, RT-PCR was carried out with HTBI primers, and a multiplex PCR formed the second round. One entry per CDR3 protein, called by TCRdb with MiXCR from the multiplex PCR reads. The data show hundreds of thousands of distinct CDR3 sequences, with about 15% seen just once and approximately 9.8% held by the top ten. The sample originates from a study of Graves' ophthalmopathy and Graves' hyperthyroidism. CDR1 is MNHEY, CDR2 SVGAGI, per germline. The CDR3 is 12 amino acids. Patients were left out if they had other autoimmune diseases, uncontrolled infections, pregnancy or lactation.

The TCR originated in a woman in her 30s with Graves' ophthalmopathy. The genes are TRBV6-5 and TRBJ2-5; 8 bases align to TRBD2. Sample: blood. The CDR3 protein is CASRSAGETQHF. Written as DNA, the CDR3 is TGTGCCAGCAGGTCAGCGGGAGAGACCCAGCACTTC.